This entry lists 2 T cell receptor beta chains sequenced from one sample in a study of OX40 agonist ivuxolimab in advanced cancers. Some clones are missing from TCRdb's copy, which holds only in-frame ones; the method was immunoSEQ multiplex PCR. Here the sample spans approximately 47,000 clones, 70% to 90% being singletons. The sample was CD4+ or CD8+ T cells sorted from blood, taken in a trial of the OX40 agonist ivuxolimab. These receptors were obtained from an adult with an advanced solid tumor such as melanoma, head and neck, liver or kidney cancer.

The V gene is TRBV10-2, the J gene TRBJ2-7; D unclear. Germline-derived CDR1 and CDR2 are WSHSY and SAAADI. This CDR3 has 10 residues. V was pared by 6 bases and J by 1 base, with 1 base between. CDR3 amino acids: CASRSYEQYF. CDR3 nucleotides: TGCGCCAGCAGGTCCTACGAGCAGTACTTC.

This clone was counted a single time. This chain connects TRBV7-3 to TRBJ1-6; TRBD1 matches 9 bases. The CDR3 length is 15 residues. Germline V gives CDR1 SGHTA, CDR2 FQGTGA. V lost 5 bases, J lost 7 bases, and 6 bases stayed unmatched. CDR3 nucleotide sequence: TGTGCCAGCAGCATGTGGGACAGGGAGAATTCACCCCTCCACTTT. Translated, it gives CASSMWDRENSPLHF. The full variable domain, with the rest looked up from reference TRBV7-3 and TRBJ1-6, is GAGVSQTPSNKVTEKGKYVELRCDPISGHTALYWYRQSLGQGPEFLIYFQGTGAADDSGLPNDRFFAVRPEGSVSTLKIQRTERGDSAVYLCASSMWDRENSPLHFGNGTRLTVT.